This T cell receptor (beta chain) was identified during a study of T cell responses to AZD1222 COVID-19 vaccine. Germline CDR1 SGHRS, CDR2 YFSETQ. With 0 bases removed from V and 4 bases from J, the gap between germline ends came to 9 bases. The CDR3 runs to 14 residues. Profiling relied on immunoSEQ multiplex PCR, and the TCRdb table lists in-frame clones only, not all of them. The data show approximately 190,000 clones, with about nine tenths seen just once and less than 3% held by the top ten. The J gene is TRBJ2-3, the V gene TRBV5-1; D is uncertain. This sequence was found in an adult in good health. The starting material was peripheral blood, obtained on day 0 of MenACWY control vaccination. This chain's CDR3 is CASSLVPGPDTQYF. The CDR3 DNA follows: TGCGCCAGCAGCTTGGTCCCCGGCCCAGATACGCAGTATTTT.